The 5 T cell receptor beta chains below were found in one sample sequenced in a study of vaccination effects on CD4 cells after COVID-19. Sequencing was preceded by expansion of antigen-specific CD4+ T cells with viral peptide pools in the ViraFEST assay. Cells that had been cultured for roughly 9 days were the source of isolated CD4+ T cells. Every participant took two doses of the BNT162b2 or mRNA-1273 vaccine. Measured with immunoSEQ multiplex PCR; TCRdb has only the in-frame clones, and not every one. Among about 46,000 clones, around 70% were seen once, and the ten largest hold roughly 15%. These receptors' antigens are unknown. The material sequenced was CD4+ T cells from PBMCs cultured with HCoV-OC43 spike peptides, taken after COVID-19 vaccination. Subset denoted: HCoV-OC43 spike overlapping peptide pool stimulation. The receptors originated from a human donor who received a COVID-19 vaccine.

The chain recombines TRBV19 with TRBJ2-7; 14 bases align to TRBD2. Germline CDR1 and CDR2: LNHDA and SQIVND (reference sequence). With V trimmed by 5 bases and J by 1 base, 10 bases remained unmatched. The CDR3 consists of 18 residues. DNA for the CDR3: TGTGCCAGTAGTGTCTCCGGACTAGCGGGAGGTTTATCCTACGAGCAGTACTTC. Protein: CASSVSGLAGGLSYEQYF.

The sample holds one count of this clone. The J gene is TRBJ2-7, the V gene TRBV11-3; the match to TRBD1 covers 7 bases. This CDR3 has 13 residues. J lost 9 bases, V lost 5 bases, and 10 bases had no gene match. CDR1 SGHNT and CDR2 YENEEA come from the germline V gene. The CDR3 reads CASSLIKTGPQYF. CDR3 DNA: TGTGCCAGCAGCCTAATAAAGACAGGGCCGCAGTACTTC.

The chain combines TRBV24-1 with TRBJ2-3, with TRBD2 matching over 7 bases. Germline-derived CDR1 and CDR2 are KGHDR and SFDVKD. CDR3 size: 18 residues. Trimming at V came to 9 bases and at J to 0 bases, leaving 17 bases not matched to a gene. This CDR3 reads CATEEPSGTFSSTDTQYF. The CDR3 bases are TGTGCCACCGAAGAACCTAGCGGAACCTTTTCTAGCACAGATACGCAGTATTTT.

V usage is TRBV5-1 and J usage is TRBJ1-1; D perhaps matches TRBD1 (5 bases). CDR3 length: 14 residues. V was cut by 0 bases and J by 8 bases, with 14 bases left in between. Germline lookup yields CDR1 SGHRS and CDR2 YFSETQ. The CDR3: CASSLGGGGREAFF. The CDR3 bases are TGCGCCAGCAGCTTGGGGGGCGGGGGACGAGAAGCTTTCTTT.

This clone came up a few times. The chain is built from TRBV6-5 and TRBJ2-1; D is unresolved. V lost 7 bases, J lost 1 base, and 11 bases lay in between. The CDR3 sequence is 14 residues long. CDR1 is MNHEY, CDR2 SVGAGI, per germline. CDR3 DNA sequence: TGTGCCAGCAAAGTGTCCAATTCCTACAATGAGCAGTTCTTC. Protein: CASKVSNSYNEQFF.